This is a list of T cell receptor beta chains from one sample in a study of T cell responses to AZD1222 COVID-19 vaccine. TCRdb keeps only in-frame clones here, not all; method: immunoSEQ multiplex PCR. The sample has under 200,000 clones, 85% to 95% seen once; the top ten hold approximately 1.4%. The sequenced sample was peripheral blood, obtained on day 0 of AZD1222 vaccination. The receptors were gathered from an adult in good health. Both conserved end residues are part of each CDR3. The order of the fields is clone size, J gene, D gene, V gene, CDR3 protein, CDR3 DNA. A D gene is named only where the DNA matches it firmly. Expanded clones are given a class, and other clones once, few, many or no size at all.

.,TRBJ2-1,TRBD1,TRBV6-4,CASSGTGTGENKQFF,TGTGCCAGCAGTGGTACCGGGACAGGGGAGAATAAGCAGTTCTTC
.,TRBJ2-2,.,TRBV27,CASSAGTDTGELFF,TGTGCCAGCAGCGCGGGCACGGACACCGGGGAGCTGTTTTTT
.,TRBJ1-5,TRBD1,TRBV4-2,CASSQAGGNQPQHF,TGTGCCAGCAGCCAAGCAGGGGGTAATCAGCCCCAGCATTTT
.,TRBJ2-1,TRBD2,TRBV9,CASSAVAGGRFSSYNEQFF,TGTGCCAGCAGCGCAGTAGCGGGGGGGCGCTTCAGTTCCTACAATGAGCAGTTCTTC
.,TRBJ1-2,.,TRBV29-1,CSIETVGYGYTF,TGCAGCATTGAAACGGTTGGCTATGGCTACACCTTC
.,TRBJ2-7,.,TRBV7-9,CASSLARARGRDEQYF,TGTGCCAGCAGCTTAGCGCGGGCCAGGGGAAGGGACGAGCAGTACTTC
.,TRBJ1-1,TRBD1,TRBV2,CASSLQGGKSEAFF,TGTGCCAGCAGCTTACAGGGGGGAAAGTCTGAAGCTTTCTTT
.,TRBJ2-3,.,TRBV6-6,CASSYSDTQYF,TGTGCCAGCAGTTACTCGGATACGCAGTATTTT
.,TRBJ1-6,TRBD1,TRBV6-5,CASSYSKGQGPPLHF,TGTGCCAGCAGTTACTCGAAGGGACAGGGACCACCCCTCCACTTT
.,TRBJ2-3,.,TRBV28,CASSIAETQYF,TGTGCCAGCAGTATAGCGGAGACGCAGTATTTT
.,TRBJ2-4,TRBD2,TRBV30,CAWSVERGNLLAKNIQYF,TGTGCCTGGAGTGTCGAGCGGGGGAATTTGCTAGCCAAAAACATTCAGTACTTC
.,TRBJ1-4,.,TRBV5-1,CASSLLGAEDEKLFF,TGCGCCAGCAGCTTGCTCGGGGCAGAGGATGAAAAACTGTTTTTT
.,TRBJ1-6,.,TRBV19,CASSMNLGSTSPLHF,TGTGCCAGTAGTATGAATTTAGGGTCGACTTCACCCCTCCACTTT
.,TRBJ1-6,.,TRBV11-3,CASRPNQGDSPLHF,TGTGCCAGCAGACCGAATCAGGGTGACTCACCCCTCCACTTT
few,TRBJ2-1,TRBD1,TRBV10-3,CAIGLSGQGNNEQFF,TGTGCCATCGGATTATCGGGACAGGGGAACAATGAGCAGTTCTTC
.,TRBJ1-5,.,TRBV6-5,CASKNSNQPQHF,TGTGCCAGTAAGAATAGCAATCAGCCCCAGCATTTT
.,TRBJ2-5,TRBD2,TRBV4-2,CASSQGLAGPETQYF,TGTGCCAGCAGCCAGGGACTAGCGGGGCCAGAGACCCAGTACTTC
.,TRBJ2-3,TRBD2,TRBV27,CASSSAGGYTDTQYF,TGTGCCAGCAGTTCAGCGGGGGGGTACACAGATACGCAGTATTTT
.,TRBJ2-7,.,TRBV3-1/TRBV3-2,CASSQGVAREQYF,TGTGCCAGCAGCCAAGGGGTCGCTCGCGAGCAGTACTTC
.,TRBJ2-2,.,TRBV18,CASSPKTNTGELFF,TGTGCCAGCTCACCCAAAACGAACACCGGGGAGCTGTTTTTT
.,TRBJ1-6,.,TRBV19,CASAGPTSSYNSPLHF,TGTGCCAGTGCCGGGCCCACGAGCTCCTATAATTCACCCCTCCACTTT
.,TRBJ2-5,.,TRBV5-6,CASSLLGAGEETQYF,TGTGCCAGCAGCCTCTTGGGGGCAGGGGAAGAGACCCAGTACTTC
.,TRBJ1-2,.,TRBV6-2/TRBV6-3,CASSYSKTANYGYTF,TGTGCCAGCAGTTACTCGAAGACAGCTAACTATGGCTACACCTTC
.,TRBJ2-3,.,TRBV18,CASSPADTQYF,TGTGCCAGCTCACCAGCAGATACGCAGTATTTT
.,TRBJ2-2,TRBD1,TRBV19,CASSTRDRAANTGELFF,TGTGCCAGTAGTACCCGGGACAGGGCCGCGAACACCGGGGAGCTGTTTTTT
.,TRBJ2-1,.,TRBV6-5,CASSYSSGYEQFF,TGTGCCAGCAGTTACTCGAGTGGTTATGAGCAGTTCTTC
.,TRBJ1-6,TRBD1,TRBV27,CASSQGATYNSPLHF,TGTGCCAGCAGTCAGGGGGCGACCTATAATTCACCCCTCCACTTT
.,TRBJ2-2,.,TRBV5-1,CASTGTQSNANTGELFF,TGCGCCAGCACCGGGACCCAATCTAACGCGAACACCGGGGAGCTGTTTTTT
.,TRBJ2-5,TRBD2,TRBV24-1,CATSDSSPSGGIQETQYF,TGTGCCACCAGTGATTCCTCTCCTAGCGGGGGGATTCAAGAGACCCAGTACTTC
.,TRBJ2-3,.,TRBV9,CASSVVEGADTQYF,TGTGCCAGCAGCGTAGTGGAGGGCGCAGATACGCAGTATTTT
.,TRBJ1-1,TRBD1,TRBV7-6,CASSHPRDRGLSLERHTEAFF,TGTGCCAGCAGCCATCCCCGGGACAGGGGGCTGAGTCTGGAAAGGCACACTGAAGCTTTCTTT
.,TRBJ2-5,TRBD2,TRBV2,CASSDTSGGAGETQYF,TGTGCCAGCAGTGATACTAGCGGGGGGGCCGGGGAGACCCAGTACTTC
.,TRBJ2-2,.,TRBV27,CASSLSWTNTGELFF,TGTGCCAGCAGTTTATCGTGGACGAACACCGGGGAGCTGTTTTTT
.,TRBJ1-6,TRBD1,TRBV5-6,CASSQDRVYSPLHF,TGTGCCAGCAGCCAGGACAGGGTATATTCACCTCTCCACTTT
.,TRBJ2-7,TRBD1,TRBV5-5,CASRTTGTEQYF,TGTGCCAGCAGAACGACAGGGACCGAGCAGTACTTC
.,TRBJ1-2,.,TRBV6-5,CASSYGLRQANYGYTF,TGTGCCAGCAGTTATGGACTCCGGCAAGCTAACTATGGCTACACCTTC
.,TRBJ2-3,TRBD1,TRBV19,CASSLRGTGGLDTQYF,TGTGCCAGTAGTCTTCGCGGGACAGGGGGCTTGGATACGCAGTATTTT
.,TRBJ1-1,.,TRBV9,CASSPDPNTEAFF,TGTGCCAGCAGCCCGGACCCTAACACTGAAGCTTTCTTT
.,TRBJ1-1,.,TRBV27,CASSLARWPVNTEAFF,TGTGCCAGCAGTTTGGCTCGATGGCCAGTGAACACTGAAGCTTTCTTT
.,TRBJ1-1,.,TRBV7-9,CASSASLGTEAFF,TGTGCCAGCAGCGCTTCACTAGGAACTGAAGCTTTCTTT
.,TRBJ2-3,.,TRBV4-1,CASSPELGLAMTDTQYF,TGCGCCAGCAGCCCGGAGCTCGGGCTAGCGATGACAGATACGCAGTATTTT
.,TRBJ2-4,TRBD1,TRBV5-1,CASSPRDRGNIQYF,TGCGCCAGCAGCCCCCGGGACAGGGGCAACATTCAGTACTTC
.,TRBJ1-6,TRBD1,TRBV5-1,CASSTLDRVNSPLHF,TGCGCCAGCAGCACATTGGACAGGGTAAATTCACCCCTCCACTTT
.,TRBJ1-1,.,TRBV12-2,CASRAQRGGRTEAFF,TGTGCAAGTCGCGCCCAGCGAGGTGGGAGGACTGAAGCTTTCTTT
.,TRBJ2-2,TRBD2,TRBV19,CASSTSGGSGELFF,TGTGCCAGTAGTACTAGCGGGGGGTCCGGGGAGCTGTTTTTT
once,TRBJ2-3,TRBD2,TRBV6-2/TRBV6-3,CASSYPLRTSPTQYF,TGTGCCAGCAGTTACCCACTACGGACTAGCCCCACGCAGTATTTT
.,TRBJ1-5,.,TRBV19,CASSIARSNQPQHF,TGTGCCAGTAGTATAGCCCGAAGCAATCAGCCCCAGCATTTT
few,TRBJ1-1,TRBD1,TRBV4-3,CASSPGTGGTEAFF,TGCGCCAGCAGCCCCGGGACAGGGGGGACTGAAGCTTTCTTT
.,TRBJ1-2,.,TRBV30,CAWSPGVYGYTF,TGTGCCTGGAGTCCAGGAGTTTATGGCTACACCTTC
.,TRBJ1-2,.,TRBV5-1,CASSLDSYGYTF,TGCGCCAGCAGCTTGGACAGCTATGGCTACACCTTC
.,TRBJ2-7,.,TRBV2,CASSASPQERQYF,TGTGCCAGCAGTGCCTCCCCGCAGGAAAGGCAGTACTTC
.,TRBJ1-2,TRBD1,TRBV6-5,CASSWPGGQDTF,TGTGCCAGCAGTTGGCCAGGGGGCCAGGACACCTTC